The source of this T cell receptor beta chain is a study of technical replicates of blood from a handful of donors. Clones were read by immunoSEQ multiplex PCR, and TCRdb kept only the in-frame ones, dropping some. The table includes nearly 95,000 clones, 90% to 96% detected once. The germline CDR1 and CDR2 sequences are SGHKS and YYEKEE (reference sequence). The CDR3 spans 14 residues. Trimming at V came to 3 bases and at J to 3 bases, leaving 3 bases not matched to a gene. This clonotype was sampled from a human donor in good health. The rearrangement uses TRBV5-5 and TRBJ2-7; TRBD1 aligns across 10 bases. Sequencing used T cells isolated from PBMCs. The DNA for the CDR3 is TGTGCCAGCAGCTCGGGACAGGGGATCTACGAGCAGTACTTC. This gives the protein CASSSGQGIYEQYF.